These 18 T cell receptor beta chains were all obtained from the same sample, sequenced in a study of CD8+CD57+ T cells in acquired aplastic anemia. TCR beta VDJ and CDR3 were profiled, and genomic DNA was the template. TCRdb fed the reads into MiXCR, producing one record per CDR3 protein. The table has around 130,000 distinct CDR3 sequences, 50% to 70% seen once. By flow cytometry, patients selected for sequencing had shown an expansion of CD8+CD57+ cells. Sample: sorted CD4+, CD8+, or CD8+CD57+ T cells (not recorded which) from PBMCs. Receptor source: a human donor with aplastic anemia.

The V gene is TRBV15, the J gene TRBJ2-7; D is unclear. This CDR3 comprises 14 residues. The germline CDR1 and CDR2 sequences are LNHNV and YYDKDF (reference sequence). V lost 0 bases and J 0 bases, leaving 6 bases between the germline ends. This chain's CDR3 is CATSRDSSSYEQYF. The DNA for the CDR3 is TGTGCCACCAGCAGAGACTCGAGCTCCTACGAGCAGTACTTC.

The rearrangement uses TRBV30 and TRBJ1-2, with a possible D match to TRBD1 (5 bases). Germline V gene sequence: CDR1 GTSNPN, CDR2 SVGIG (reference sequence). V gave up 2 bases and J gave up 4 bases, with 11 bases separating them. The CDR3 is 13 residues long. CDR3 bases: TGTGCCTGGAGTCCGGGGGAGGGCTATGGCTACACCTTC. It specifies CAWSPGEGYGYTF. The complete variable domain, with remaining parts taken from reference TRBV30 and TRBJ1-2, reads SQTIHQWPATLVQPVGSPLSLECTVEGTSNPNLYWYRQAAGRGLQLLFYSVGIGQISSEVPQNLSASRPQDRQFILSSKKLLLSDSGFYLCAWSPGEGYGYTFGSGTRLTVV.

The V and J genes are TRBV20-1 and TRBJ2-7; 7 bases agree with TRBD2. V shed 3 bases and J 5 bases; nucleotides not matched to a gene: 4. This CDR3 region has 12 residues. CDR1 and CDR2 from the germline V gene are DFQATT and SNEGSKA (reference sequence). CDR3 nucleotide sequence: TGCAGTGCTAGGCGGGGGATTGACGAGCAGTACTTC. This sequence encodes CSARRGIDEQYF.

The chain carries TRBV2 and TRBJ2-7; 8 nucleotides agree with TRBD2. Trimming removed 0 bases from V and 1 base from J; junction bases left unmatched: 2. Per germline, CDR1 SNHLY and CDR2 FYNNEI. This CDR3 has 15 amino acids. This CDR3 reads CASSEAASGSYEQYF. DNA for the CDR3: TGTGCCAGCAGTGAAGCGGCTAGCGGGTCCTACGAGCAGTACTTC.

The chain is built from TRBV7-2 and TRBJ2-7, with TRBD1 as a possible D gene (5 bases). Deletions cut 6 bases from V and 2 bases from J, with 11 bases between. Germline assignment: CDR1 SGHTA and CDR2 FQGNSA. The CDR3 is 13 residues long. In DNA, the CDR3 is TGTGCCAGCAGTTTTGTCAGGGCCTACGAGCAGTACTTC. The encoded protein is CASSFVRAYEQYF.

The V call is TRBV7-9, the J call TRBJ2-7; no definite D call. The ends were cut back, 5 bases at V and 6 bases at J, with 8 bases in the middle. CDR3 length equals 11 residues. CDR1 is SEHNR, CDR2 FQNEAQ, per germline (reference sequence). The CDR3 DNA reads TGTGCCAGCAGCGTCGTCTCCGAGCAGTACTTC. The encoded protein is CASSVVSEQYF.

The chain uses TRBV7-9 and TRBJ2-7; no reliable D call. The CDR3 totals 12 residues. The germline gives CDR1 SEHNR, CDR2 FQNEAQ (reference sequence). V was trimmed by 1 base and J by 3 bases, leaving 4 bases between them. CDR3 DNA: TGTGCCAGCAGCTTAGTCAGCTACGAGCAGTACTTC. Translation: CASSLVSYEQYF.

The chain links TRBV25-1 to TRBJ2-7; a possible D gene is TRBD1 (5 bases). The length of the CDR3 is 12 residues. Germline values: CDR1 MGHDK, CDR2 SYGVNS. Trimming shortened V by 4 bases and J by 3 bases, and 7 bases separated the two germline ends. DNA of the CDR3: TGTGCCAGCAGTGTTCAGGGCTACGAGCAGTACTTC. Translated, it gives CASSVQGYEQYF.

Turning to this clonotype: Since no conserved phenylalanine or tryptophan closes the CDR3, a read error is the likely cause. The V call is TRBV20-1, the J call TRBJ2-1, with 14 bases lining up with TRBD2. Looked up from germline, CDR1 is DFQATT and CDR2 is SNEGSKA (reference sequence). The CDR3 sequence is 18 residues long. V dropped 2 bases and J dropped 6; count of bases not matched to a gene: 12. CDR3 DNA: TGCAGTGCTAGACCCCGACTAGCGGGGGGGCCGTCGGCCAATGAGCAGTTCCTC. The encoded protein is CSARPRLAGGPSANEQFL.

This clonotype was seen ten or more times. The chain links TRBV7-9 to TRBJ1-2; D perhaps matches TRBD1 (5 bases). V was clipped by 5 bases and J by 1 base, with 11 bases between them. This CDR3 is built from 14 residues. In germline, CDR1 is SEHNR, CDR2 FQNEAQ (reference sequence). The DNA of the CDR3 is TGTGCCAGCAGCACGGAACAGGATAACTATGGCTACACCTTC. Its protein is CASSTEQDNYGYTF. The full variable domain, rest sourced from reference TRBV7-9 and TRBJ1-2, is DTGVSQNPRHKITKRGQNVTFRCDPISEHNRLYWYRQTLGQGPEFLTYFQNEAQLEKSRLLSDRFSAERPKGSFSTLEIQRTEQGDSAMYLCASSTEQDNYGYTFGSGTRLTVV.

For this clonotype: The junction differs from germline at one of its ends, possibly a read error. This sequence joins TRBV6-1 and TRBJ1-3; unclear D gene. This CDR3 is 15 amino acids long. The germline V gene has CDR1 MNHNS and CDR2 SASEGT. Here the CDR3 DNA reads TGTGCCAGCAGTCCTCGGACCAACTCTGGAAACACCGTATATTTT. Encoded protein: CASSPRTNSGNTVYF.

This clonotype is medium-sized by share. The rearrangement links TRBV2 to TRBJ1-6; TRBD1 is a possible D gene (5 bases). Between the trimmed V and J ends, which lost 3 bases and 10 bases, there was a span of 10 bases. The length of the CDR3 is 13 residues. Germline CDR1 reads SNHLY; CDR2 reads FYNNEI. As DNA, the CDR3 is TGTGCCAGCAGTGAGGGTCGGGGGTCACCCCTCCACTTT. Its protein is CASSEGRGSPLHF.

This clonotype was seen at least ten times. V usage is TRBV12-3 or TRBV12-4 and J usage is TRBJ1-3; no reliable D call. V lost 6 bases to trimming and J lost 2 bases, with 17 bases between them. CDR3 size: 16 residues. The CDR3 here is CASRGKVLGPGNTIYF. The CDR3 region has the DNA TGTGCCAGCAGGGGCAAGGTTCTAGGGCCTGGAAACACCATATATTTT.

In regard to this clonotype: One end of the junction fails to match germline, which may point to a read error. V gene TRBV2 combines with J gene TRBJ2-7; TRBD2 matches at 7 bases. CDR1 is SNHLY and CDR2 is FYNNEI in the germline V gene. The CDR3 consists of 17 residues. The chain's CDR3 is CANSERSGGRTSAEQYF. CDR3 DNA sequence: TGTGCCAACAGTGAAAGGTCGGGAGGCAGGACTTCGGCCGAGCAGTACTTC.

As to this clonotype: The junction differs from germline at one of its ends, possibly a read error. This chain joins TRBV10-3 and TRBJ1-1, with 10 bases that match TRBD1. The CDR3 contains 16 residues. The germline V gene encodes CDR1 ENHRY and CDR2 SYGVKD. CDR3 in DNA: TGTGCCAGCAGTCCGGGGTCCGGGACAGGGGACACTGAAGCTTTCTTT. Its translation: CASSPGSGTGDTEAFF.

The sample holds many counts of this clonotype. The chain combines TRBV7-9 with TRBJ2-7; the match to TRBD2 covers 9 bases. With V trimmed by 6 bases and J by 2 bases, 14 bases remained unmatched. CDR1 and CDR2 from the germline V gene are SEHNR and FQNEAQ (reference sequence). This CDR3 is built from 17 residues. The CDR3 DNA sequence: TGTGCCAGCAGTCATCCCTTCCTAGCGGGATCGACCTACGAGCAGTACTTC. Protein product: CASSHPFLAGSTYEQYF. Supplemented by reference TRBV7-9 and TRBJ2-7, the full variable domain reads DTGVSQNPRHKITKRGQNVTFRCDPISEHNRLYWYRQTLGQGPEFLTYFQNEAQLEKSRLLSDRFSAERPKGSFSTLEIQRTEQGDSAMYLCASSHPFLAGSTYEQYFGPGTRLTVT.

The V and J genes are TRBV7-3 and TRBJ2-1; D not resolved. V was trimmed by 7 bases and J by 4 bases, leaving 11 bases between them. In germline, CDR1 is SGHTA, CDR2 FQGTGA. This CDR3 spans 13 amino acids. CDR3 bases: TGTGCCAGCACCTTCACCGGGTACAATGAGCAGTTCTTC. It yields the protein CASTFTGYNEQFF.

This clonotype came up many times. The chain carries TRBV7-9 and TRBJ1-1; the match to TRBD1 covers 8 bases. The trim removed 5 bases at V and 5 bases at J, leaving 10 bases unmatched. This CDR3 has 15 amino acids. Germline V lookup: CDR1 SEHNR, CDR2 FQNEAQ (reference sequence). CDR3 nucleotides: TGTGCCAGCAGCCAACCTACAGGACAGGGAACTGAAGCTTTCTTT. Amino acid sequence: CASSQPTGQGTEAFF.